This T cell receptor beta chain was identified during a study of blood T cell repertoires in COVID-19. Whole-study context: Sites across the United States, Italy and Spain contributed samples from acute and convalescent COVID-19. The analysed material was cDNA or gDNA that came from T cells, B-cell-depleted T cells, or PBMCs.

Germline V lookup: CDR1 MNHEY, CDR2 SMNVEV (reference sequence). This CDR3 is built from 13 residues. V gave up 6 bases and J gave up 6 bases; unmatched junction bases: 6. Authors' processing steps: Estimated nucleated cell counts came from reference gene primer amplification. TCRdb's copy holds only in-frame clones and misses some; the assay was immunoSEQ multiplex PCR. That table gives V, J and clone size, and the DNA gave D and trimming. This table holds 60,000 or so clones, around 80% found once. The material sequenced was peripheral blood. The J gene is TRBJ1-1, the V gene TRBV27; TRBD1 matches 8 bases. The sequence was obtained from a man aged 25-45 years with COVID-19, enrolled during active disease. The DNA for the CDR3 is TGTGCCAGCAGGAGGACAGGGATCCCTGAAGCTTTCTTT. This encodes CASRRTGIPEAFF.